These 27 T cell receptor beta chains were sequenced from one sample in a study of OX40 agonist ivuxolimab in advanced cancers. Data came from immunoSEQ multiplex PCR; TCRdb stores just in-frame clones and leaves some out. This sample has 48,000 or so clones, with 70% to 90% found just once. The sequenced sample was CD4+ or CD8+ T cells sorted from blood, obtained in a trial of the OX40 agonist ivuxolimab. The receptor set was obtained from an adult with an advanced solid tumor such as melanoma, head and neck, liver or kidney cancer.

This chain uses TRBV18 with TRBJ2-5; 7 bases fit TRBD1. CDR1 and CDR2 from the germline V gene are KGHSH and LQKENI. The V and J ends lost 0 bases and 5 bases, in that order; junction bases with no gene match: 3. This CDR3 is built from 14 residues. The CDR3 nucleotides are TGTGCCAGCTCACCACCGGGACAGAAGGAGACCCAGTACTTC. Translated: CASSPPGQKETQYF.

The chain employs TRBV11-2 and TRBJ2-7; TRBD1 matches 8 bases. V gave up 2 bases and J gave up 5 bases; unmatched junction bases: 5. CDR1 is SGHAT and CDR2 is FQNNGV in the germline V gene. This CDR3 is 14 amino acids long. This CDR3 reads CASSLSSGGHEQYF. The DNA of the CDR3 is TGTGCCAGCAGCTTAAGCTCAGGGGGCCACGAGCAGTACTTC. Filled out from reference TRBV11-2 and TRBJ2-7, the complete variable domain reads EAGVAQSPRYKIIEKRQSVAFWCNPISGHATLYWYQQILGQGPKLLIQFQNNGVVDDSQLPKDRFSAERLKGVDSTLKIQPAKLEDSAVYLCASSLSSGGHEQYFGPGTRLTVT.

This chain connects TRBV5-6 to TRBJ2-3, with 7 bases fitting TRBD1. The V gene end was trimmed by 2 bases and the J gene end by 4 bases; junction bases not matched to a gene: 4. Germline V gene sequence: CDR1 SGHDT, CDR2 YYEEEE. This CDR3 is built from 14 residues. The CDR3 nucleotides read TGTGCCAGCAGCTTCACAGGGGCGGCAGATACGCAGTATTTT. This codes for CASSFTGAADTQYF.

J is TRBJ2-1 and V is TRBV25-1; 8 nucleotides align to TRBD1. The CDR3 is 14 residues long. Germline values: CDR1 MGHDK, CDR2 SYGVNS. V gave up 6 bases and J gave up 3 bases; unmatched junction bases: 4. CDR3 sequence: CASRGQVGYNEQFF. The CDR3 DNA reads TGTGCCAGCAGGGGACAGGTGGGCTACAATGAGCAGTTCTTC.

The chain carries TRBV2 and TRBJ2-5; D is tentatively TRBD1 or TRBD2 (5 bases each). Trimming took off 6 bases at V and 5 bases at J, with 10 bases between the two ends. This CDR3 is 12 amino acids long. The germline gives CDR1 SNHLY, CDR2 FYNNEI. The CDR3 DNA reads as TGTGCCAGCAGGGGGGATAGCGAGACCCAGTACTTC. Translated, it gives CASRGDSETQYF. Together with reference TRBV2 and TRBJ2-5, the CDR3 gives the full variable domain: EPEVTQTPSHQVTQMGQEVILRCVPISNHLYFYWYRQILGQKVEFLVSFYNNEISEKSEIFDDQFSVERPDGSNFTLKIRSTKLEDSAMYFCASRGDSETQYFGPGTRLLVL.

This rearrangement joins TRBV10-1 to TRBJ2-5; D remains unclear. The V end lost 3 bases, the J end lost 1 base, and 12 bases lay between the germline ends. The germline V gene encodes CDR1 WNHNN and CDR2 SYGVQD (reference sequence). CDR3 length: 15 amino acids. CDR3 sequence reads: CASSEHTSPQETQYF. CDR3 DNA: TGCGCCAGCAGTGAACACACGAGTCCCCAAGAGACCCAGTACTTC.

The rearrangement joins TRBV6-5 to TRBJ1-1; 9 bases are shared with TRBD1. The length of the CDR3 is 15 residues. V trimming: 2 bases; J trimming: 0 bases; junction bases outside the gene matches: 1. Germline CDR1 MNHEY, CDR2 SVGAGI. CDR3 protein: CASSYGTGMNTEAFF. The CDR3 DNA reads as TGTGCCAGCAGTTACGGGACAGGGATGAACACTGAAGCTTTCTTT.

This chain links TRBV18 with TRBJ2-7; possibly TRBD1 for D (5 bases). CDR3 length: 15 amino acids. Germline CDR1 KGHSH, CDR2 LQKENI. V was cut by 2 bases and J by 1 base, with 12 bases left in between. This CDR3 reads CASSPSFTGSYEQYF. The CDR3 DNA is TGTGCCAGCTCACCATCATTTACAGGATCCTACGAGCAGTACTTC.

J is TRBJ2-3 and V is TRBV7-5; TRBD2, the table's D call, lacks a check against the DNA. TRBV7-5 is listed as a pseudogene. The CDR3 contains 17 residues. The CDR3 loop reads CARRRVPGGPSTDTQYF. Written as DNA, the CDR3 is TGTGCCAGACGCAGGGTTCCGGGAGGCCCTAGCACAGATACGCAGTATTTT.

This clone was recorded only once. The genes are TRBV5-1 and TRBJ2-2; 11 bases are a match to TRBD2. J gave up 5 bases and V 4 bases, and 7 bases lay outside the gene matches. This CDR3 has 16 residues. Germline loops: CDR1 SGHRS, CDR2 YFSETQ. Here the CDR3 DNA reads TGCGCCAGCAGCCCATTCACTAGCGGGGGAACCGGGGAGCTGTTTTTT. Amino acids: CASSPFTSGGTGELFF.

In nucleotides, the CDR3 is TGTGCCAGTAGTCGGACAGGGGGAAATTCACCCCTCCACTTT. Amino acids: CASSRTGGNSPLHF. This chain links TRBV19 with TRBJ1-6; TRBD1 matches at 10 bases. Looked up from germline, CDR1 is LNHDA and CDR2 is SQIVND (reference sequence). CDR3 length equals 14 residues. Trimming at V came to 5 bases and at J to 7 bases, leaving 2 bases not matched to a gene. The whole variable domain, remainder taken from reference TRBV19 and TRBJ1-6, is DGGITQSPKYLFRKEGQNVTLSCEQNLNHDAMYWYRQDPGQGLRLIYYSQIVNDFQKGDIAEGYSVSREKKESFPLTVTSAQKNPTAFYLCASSRTGGNSPLHFGNGTRLTVT.

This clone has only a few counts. The CDR3 bases are TGCGCCAGCAGCCAAGGGACTAGCGCAAAAGAGACCCAGTACTTC. Protein product: CASSQGTSAKETQYF. The chain joins TRBV4-1 to TRBJ2-5, with 9 bases identical to TRBD2. V trimming: 1 base; J trimming: 3 bases; junction bases outside the gene matches: 3. CDR3 length equals 15 residues. Germline CDR1 is MGHRA and CDR2 is YSYEKL.

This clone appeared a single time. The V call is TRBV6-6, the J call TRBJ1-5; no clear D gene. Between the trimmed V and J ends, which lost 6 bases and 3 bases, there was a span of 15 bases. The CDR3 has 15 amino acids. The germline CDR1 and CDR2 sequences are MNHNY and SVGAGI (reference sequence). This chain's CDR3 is CASSKRVGSNQPQHF. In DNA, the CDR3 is TGTGCCAGCAGCAAACGGGTAGGGTCCAATCAGCCCCAGCATTTT.

CDR3 coding DNA: TGCGCCAGCAGCCGGGGACTAGCGGGAGCCAAAAACATTCAGTACTTC. This codes for CASSRGLAGAKNIQYF. This chain connects TRBV4-3 to TRBJ2-4, with 12 bases identical to TRBD2. J was trimmed by 0 bases and V by 4 bases; bases with no gene match: 1. The length of the CDR3 is 16 residues. Per germline, CDR1 LGHNA and CDR2 YSLEER.

CDR3 region: CASSLSSRRLAGVTDTQYF. The CDR3, as DNA: TGTGCCAGCAGCTTAAGTTCCCGACGACTAGCGGGGGTCACAGATACGCAGTATTTT. This rearrangement joins TRBV7-9 to TRBJ2-3, with 12 bases fitting TRBD2. The germline gives CDR1 SEHNR, CDR2 FQNEAQ (reference sequence). The V segment lost 2 bases and the J segment 2 bases; nucleotides outside the gene matches: 11. The CDR3 loop spans 19 amino acids.

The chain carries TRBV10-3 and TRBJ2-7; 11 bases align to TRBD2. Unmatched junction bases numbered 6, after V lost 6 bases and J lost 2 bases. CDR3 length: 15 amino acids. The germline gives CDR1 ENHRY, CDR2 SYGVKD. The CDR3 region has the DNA TGTGCCATCAGCCTCGGGACTAGCGGACCCTACGAGCAGTACTTC. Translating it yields CAISLGTSGPYEQYF.

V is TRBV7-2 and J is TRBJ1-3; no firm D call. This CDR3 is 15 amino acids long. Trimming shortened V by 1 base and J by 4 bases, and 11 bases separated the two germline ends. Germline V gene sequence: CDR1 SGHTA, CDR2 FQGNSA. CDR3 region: CASSLETRKGNTIYF. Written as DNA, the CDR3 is TGTGCCAGCAGCTTAGAGACACGAAAAGGAAACACCATATATTTT.

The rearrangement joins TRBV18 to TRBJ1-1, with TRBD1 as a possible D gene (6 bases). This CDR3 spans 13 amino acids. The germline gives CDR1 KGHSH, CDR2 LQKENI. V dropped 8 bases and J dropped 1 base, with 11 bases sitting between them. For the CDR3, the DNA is TGTGCCAGCGCACAGGGATCGAACACTGAAGCTTTCTTT. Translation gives CASAQGSNTEAFF.

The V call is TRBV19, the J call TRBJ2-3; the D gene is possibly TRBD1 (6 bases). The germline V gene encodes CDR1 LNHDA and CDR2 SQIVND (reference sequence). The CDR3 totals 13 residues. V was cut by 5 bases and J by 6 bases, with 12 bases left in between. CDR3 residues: CASSLRDIDTQYF. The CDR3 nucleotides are TGTGCCAGTAGTCTTCGGGACATTGATACGCAGTATTTT.

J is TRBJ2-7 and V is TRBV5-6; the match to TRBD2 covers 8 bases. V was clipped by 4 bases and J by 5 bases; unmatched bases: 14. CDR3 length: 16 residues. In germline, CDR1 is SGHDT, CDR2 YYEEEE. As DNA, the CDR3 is TGTGCCAGCAGCCGGGCGCGCCGGGAGGGCCTCCACGAGCAGTACTTC. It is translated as CASSRARREGLHEQYF.

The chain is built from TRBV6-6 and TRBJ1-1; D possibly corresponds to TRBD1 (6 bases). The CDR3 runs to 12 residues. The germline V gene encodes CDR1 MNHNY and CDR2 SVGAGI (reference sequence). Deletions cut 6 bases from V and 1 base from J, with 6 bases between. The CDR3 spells CASRGGNTEAFF. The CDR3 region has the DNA TGTGCCAGCAGAGGGGGGAACACTGAAGCTTTCTTT.

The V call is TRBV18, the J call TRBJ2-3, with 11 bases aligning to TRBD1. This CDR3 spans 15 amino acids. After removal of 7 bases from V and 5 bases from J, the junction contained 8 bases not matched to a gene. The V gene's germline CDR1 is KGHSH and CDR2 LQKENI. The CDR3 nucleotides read TGTGCCAGCTTCCCCGGGACAGGGGGAAGAGATACGCAGTATTTT. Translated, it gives CASFPGTGGRDTQYF.

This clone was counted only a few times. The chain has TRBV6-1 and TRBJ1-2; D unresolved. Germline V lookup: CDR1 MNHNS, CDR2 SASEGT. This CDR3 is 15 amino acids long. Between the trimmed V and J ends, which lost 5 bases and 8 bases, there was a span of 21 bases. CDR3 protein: CASSPDLVAGSGYTF. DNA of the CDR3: TGTGCCAGCAGTCCAGATTTGGTTGCTGGTTCCGGCTACACCTTC.

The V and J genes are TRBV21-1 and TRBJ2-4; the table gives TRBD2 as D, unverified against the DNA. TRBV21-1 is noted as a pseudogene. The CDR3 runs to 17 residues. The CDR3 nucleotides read TGTGCCAGCAGCAAAGGAGGGAGGGCTAGGACCAAAAACATTCAGTACTTC. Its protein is CASSKGGRARTKNIQYF.

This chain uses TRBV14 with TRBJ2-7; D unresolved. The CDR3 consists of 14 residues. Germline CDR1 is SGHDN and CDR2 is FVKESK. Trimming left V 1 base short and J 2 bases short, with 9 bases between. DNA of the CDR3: TGTGCCAGCAGCCAAGGGACGGAGCCCTACGAGCAGTACTTC. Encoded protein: CASSQGTEPYEQYF.

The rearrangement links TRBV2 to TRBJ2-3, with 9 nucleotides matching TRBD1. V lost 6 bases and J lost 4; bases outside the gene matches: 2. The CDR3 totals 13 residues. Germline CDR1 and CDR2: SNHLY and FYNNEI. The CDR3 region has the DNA TGTGCCAGCAGGGGACAGGGTTCAGATACGCAGTATTTT. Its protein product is CASRGQGSDTQYF. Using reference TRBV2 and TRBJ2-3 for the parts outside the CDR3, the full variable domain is EPEVTQTPSHQVTQMGQEVILRCVPISNHLYFYWYRQILGQKVEFLVSFYNNEISEKSEIFDDQFSVERPDGSNFTLKIRSTKLEDSAMYFCASRGQGSDTQYFGPGTRLTVL.

CDR3 protein: CASSLVRQETQYF. The CDR3 nucleotides read TGTGCCAGCAGCTTAGTTCGACAAGAGACCCAGTACTTC. The chain employs TRBV7-2 and TRBJ2-5; D not certain. This CDR3 has 13 residues. Germline V CDR1 and CDR2: SGHTA, FQGNSA. The V end lost 1 base, the J end lost 2 bases, and 5 bases lay between the germline ends.